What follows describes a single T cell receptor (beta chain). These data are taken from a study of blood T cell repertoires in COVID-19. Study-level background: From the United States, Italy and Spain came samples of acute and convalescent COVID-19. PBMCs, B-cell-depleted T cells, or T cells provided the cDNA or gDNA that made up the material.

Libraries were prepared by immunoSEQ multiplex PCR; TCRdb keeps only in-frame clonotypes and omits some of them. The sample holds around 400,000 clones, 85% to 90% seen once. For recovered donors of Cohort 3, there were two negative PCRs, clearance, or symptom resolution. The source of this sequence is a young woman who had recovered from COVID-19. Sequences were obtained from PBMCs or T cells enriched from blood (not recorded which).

The CDR3 sequence: CASSPDRGNYGYTF. In DNA form, the CDR3 reads TGCGCCAGCAGCCCGGACAGGGGGAACTATGGCTACACCTTC. This chain connects TRBV5-1 to TRBJ1-2; 10 nucleotides agree with TRBD1. Germline V gene lookup returns CDR1 SGHRS and CDR2 YFSETQ. The junction had 2 bases not matched to a gene; V was cut back by 4 bases and J by 2 bases. There are 14 residues in the CDR3.